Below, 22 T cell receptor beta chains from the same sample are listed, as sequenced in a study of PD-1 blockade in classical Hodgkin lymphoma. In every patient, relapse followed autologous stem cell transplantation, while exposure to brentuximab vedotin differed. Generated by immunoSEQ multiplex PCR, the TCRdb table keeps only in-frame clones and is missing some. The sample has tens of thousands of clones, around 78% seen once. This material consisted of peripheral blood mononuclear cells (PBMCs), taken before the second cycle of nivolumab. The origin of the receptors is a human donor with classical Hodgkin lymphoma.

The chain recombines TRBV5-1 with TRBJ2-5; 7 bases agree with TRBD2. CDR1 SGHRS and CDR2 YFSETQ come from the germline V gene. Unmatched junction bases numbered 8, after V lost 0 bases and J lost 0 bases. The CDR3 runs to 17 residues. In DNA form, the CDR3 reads TGCGCCAGCAGCTTGGCCTCCGGGACTAAGTACCAAGAGACCCAGTACTTC. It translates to CASSLASGTKYQETQYF.

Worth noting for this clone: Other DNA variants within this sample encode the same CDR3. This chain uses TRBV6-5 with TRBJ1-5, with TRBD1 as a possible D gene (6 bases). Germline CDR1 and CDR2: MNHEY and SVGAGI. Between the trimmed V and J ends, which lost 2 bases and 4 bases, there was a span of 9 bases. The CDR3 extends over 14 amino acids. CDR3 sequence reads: CASSYGGSNQPQHF. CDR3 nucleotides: TGTGCCAGCAGTTACGGGGGCTCGAATCAGCCCCAGCATTTT.

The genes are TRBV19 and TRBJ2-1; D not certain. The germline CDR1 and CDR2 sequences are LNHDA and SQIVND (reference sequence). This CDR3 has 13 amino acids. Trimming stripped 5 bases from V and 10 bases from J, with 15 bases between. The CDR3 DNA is TGTGCCAGTAGTGTCCCCCCGGCACAGGAGCAGTTCTTC. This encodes CASSVPPAQEQFF.

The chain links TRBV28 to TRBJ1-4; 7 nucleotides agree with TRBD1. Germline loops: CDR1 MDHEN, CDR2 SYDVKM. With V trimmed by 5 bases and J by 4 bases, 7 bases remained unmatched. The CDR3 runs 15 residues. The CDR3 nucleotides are TGTGCCAGCAGTCAAATCCGGGACAGTAATGAAAAACTGTTTTTT. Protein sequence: CASSQIRDSNEKLFF.

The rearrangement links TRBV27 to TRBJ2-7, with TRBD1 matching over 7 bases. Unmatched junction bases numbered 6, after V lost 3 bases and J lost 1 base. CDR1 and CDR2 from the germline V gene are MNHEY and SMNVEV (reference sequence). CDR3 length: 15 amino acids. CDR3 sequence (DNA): TGTGCCAGCAGTTTCACGGACAGGCGGTCCTACGAGCAGTACTTC. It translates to CASSFTDRRSYEQYF.

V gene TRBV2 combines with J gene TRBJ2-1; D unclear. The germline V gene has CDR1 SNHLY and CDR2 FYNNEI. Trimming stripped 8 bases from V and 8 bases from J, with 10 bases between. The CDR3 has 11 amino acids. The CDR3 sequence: CASLLLDEQFF. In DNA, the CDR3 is TGTGCCAGCCTACTTTTGGATGAGCAGTTCTTC.

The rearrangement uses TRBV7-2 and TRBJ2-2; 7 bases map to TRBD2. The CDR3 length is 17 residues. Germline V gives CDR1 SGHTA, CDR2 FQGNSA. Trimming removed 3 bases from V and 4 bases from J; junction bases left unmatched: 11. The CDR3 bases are TGTGCCAGCAGCTTGGACCGGGCGGGAGTTGTCACCGGGGAGCTGTTTTTT. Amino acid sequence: CASSLDRAGVVTGELFF.

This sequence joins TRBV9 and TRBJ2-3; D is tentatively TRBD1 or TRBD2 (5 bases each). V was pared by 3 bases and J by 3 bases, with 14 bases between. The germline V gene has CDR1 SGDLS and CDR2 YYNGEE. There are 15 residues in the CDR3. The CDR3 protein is CASSGRGVATDTQYF. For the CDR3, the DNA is TGTGCCAGCAGCGGGAGAGGGGTTGCAACAGATACGCAGTATTTT.

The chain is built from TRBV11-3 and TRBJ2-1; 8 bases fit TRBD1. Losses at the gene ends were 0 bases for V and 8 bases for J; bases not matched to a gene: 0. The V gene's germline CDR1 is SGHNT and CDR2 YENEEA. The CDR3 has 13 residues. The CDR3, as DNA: TGTGCCAGCAGCTTAGAACAGGGGGATGAGCAGTTCTTC. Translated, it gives CASSLEQGDEQFF.

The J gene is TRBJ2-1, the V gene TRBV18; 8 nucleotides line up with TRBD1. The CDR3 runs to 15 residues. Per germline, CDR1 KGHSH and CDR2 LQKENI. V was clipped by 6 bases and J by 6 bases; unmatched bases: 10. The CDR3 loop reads CASSLLGQGSNEQFF. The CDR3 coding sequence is TGTGCCAGCTCTCTCCTCGGACAGGGCAGCAATGAGCAGTTCTTC.

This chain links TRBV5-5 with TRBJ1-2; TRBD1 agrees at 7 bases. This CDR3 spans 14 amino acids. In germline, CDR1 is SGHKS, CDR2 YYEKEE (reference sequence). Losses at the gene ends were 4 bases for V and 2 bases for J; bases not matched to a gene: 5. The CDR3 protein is CASSPRDSNYGYTF. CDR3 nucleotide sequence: TGTGCCAGCAGCCCGAGGGACAGCAACTATGGCTACACCTTC.

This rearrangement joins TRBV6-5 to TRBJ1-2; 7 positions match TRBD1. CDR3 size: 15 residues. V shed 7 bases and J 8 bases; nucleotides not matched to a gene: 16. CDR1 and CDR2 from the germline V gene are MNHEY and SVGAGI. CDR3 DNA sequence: TGTGCCAGCACCGCCCCGGGACAGCTTAGAAGGGGCTACACCTTC. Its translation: CASTAPGQLRRGYTF.

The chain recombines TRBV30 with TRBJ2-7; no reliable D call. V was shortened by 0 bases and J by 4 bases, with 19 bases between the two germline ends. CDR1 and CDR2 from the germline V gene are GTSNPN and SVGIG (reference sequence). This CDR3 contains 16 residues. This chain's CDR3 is CAWSVAVLAVKYEQYF. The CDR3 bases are TGTGCCTGGAGTGTGGCGGTGCTTGCAGTTAAATACGAGCAGTACTTC.

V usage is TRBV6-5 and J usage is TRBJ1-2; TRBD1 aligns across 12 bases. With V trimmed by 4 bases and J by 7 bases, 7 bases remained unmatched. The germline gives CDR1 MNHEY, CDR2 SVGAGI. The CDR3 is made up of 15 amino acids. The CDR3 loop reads CASSLRGQGALGYTF. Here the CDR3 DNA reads TGTGCCAGCAGTTTACGGGGACAGGGGGCGCTTGGCTACACCTTC.

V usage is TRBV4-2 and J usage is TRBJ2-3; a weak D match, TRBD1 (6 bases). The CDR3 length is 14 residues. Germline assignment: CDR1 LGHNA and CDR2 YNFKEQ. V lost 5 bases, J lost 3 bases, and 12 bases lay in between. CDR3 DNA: TGTGCCAGCAGCGCCCGGACAGATACAGATACGCAGTATTTT. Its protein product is CASSARTDTDTQYF.

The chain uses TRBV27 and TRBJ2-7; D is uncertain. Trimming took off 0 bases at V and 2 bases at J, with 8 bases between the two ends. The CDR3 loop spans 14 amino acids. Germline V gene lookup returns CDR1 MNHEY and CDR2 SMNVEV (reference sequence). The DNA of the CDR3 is TGTGCCAGCAGTTTATCGTCCCCACCCTACGAGCAGTACTTC. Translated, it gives CASSLSSPPYEQYF.

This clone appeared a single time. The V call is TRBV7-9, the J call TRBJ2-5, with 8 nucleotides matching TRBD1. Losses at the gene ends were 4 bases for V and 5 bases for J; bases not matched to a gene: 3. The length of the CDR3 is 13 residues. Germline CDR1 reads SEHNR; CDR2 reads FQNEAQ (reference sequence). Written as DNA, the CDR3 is TGTGCCAGCAGCTCCCCAGGGGGCGAGACCCAGTACTTC. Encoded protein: CASSSPGGETQYF.

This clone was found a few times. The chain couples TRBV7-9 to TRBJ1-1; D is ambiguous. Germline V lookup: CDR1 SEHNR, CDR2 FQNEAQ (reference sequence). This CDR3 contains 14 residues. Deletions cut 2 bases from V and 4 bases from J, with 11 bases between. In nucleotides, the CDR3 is TGTGCCAGCAGCTTATATCCAGGCGGCACTGAAGCTTTCTTT. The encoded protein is CASSLYPGGTEAFF. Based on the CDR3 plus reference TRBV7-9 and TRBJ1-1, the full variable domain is DTGVSQNPRHKITKRGQNVTFRCDPISEHNRLYWYRQTLGQGPEFLTYFQNEAQLEKSRLLSDRFSAERPKGSFSTLEIQRTEQGDSAMYLCASSLYPGGTEAFFGQGTRLTVV.

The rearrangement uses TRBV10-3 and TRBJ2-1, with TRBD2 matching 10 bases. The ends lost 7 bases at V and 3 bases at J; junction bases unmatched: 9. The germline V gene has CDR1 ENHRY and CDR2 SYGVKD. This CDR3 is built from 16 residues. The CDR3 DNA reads TGTGCCATCACCTCTCTAGCGGGAGATAGCTACAATGAGCAGTTCTTC. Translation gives CAITSLAGDSYNEQFF.

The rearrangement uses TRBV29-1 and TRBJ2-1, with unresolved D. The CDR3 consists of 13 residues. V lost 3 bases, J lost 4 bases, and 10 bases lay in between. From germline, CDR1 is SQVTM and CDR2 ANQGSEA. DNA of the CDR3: TGCAGCGTTGATCTGGGCAGTTACAATGAGCAGTTCTTC. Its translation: CSVDLGSYNEQFF.

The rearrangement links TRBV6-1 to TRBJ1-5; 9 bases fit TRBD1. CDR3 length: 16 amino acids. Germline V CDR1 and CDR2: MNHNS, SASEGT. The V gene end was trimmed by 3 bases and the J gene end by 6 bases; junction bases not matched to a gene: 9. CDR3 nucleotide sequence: TGTGCCAGCAGTGACCGAGGGACAGGGCCGGCTCAGCCCCAGCATTTT. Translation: CASSDRGTGPAQPQHF.

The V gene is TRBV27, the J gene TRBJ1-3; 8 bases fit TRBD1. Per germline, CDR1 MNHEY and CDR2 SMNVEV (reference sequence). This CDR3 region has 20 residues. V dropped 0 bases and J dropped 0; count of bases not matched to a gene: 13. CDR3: CASSLSTNIGQGFSGNTIYF. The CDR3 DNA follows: TGTGCCAGCAGTTTATCGACGAATATCGGACAGGGTTTCTCTGGAAACACCATATATTTT.